The rows below give T cell receptor beta chains drawn from one sample of a study of cytomegalovirus exposure and HLA in healthy donors. TCRdb keeps only in-frame clones here, not all; method: immunoSEQ multiplex PCR. The sample holds 130,000 to 150,000 clones, about two thirds seen once. The source material was PBMCs. Receptor source: a man between 60 and 75 years old in good health and CMV-seronegative. CDR3s include the opening cysteine and the closing phenylalanine or tryptophan. Fields, in order: CDR3 DNA, CDR3 protein, V gene, CDR3 length, D gene, J gene, clone size. A D gene is named only where the DNA matches it firmly. The size field is filled for only some rows; it gives once, few, many or a size class.

CDR3nt: TGTGCCAGTACCCCCCGGGGGGAAATGAACACTGAAGCTTTCTTT
CDR3aa: CASTPRGEMNTEAFF
v_gene: TRBV19
len: 15
d_gene: NA
j_gene: TRBJ1-1
abundance: NA

CDR3nt: TGCGCCAGCACCCCAGCGGGAGACGTCACCGGGGAGCTGTTTTTT
CDR3aa: CASTPAGDVTGELFF
v_gene: TRBV5-1
len: 15
d_gene: TRBD2
j_gene: TRBJ2-2
abundance: NA

CDR3nt: TGTGCCAGTAGGGGACAGGAATACCGACAGCCCCAGCATTTT
CDR3aa: CASRGQEYRQPQHF
v_gene: TRBV19
len: 14
d_gene: TRBD1
j_gene: TRBJ1-5
abundance: NA

CDR3nt: TGTGCCAGCAGCTTATCCGCGGCAGAAGCTTTCTTT
CDR3aa: CASSLSAAEAFF
v_gene: TRBV7-9
len: 12
d_gene: NA
j_gene: TRBJ1-1
abundance: NA

CDR3nt: TGCAGCGTTGGACAGGGGGAGAAGACCCAGTACTTC
CDR3aa: CSVGQGEKTQYF
v_gene: TRBV29-1
len: 12
d_gene: TRBD1
j_gene: TRBJ2-5
abundance: NA

CDR3nt: TGTGCCAGCAGTTACTCGAGGGACACTGAAGCTTTCTTT
CDR3aa: CASSYSRDTEAFF
v_gene: TRBV6-6
len: 13
d_gene: NA
j_gene: TRBJ1-1
abundance: NA

CDR3nt: TGTGCCAGCAGTTTGGGTGGGTCCGGGGGGTACAATGAGCAGTTCTTC
CDR3aa: CASSLGGSGGYNEQFF
v_gene: TRBV28
len: 16
d_gene: TRBD2
j_gene: TRBJ2-1
abundance: NA

CDR3nt: TGTGCCAGTCGAGACAGGTATAGCAATCAGCCCCAGCATTTT
CDR3aa: CASRDRYSNQPQHF
v_gene: TRBV19
len: 14
d_gene: NA
j_gene: TRBJ1-5
abundance: NA

CDR3nt: TGTGCCAGCAGCTTATCCAGGGGCTATGGCTACACCTTC
CDR3aa: CASSLSRGYGYTF
v_gene: TRBV5-6
len: 13
d_gene: NA
j_gene: TRBJ1-2
abundance: few

CDR3nt: TGCGCCAGCAGCCAAGAACCCGGACAGAGCTATGGCTACACCTTC
CDR3aa: CASSQEPGQSYGYTF
v_gene: TRBV4-3
len: 15
d_gene: NA
j_gene: TRBJ1-2
abundance: NA

CDR3nt: TGTTCCAGCAGCTCGACTTATCTAGGTCATCGTCCCTACGAGCAGTACTTC
CDR3aa: CSSSSTYLGHRPYEQYF
v_gene: TRBV7-9
len: 17
d_gene: NA
j_gene: TRBJ2-7
abundance: few

CDR3nt: TGTGCCAGCAGCCCCAAAAGCCTCGGGACCCAGTACTTC
CDR3aa: CASSPKSLGTQYF
v_gene: TRBV7-8
len: 13
d_gene: NA
j_gene: TRBJ2-5
abundance: NA

CDR3nt: TGTGCCAGCAGTTTACTCCTTACAGGGGGCCCGAACACCGGGGAGCTGTTTTTT
CDR3aa: CASSLLLTGGPNTGELFF
v_gene: TRBV27
len: 18
d_gene: TRBD1
j_gene: TRBJ2-2
abundance: once

CDR3nt: TGTGCCATCGGGGGGGGCGGAAGTATAGAGACCCAGTACTTC
CDR3aa: CAIGGGGSIETQYF
v_gene: TRBV10-3
len: 14
d_gene: NA
j_gene: TRBJ2-5
abundance: NA

CDR3nt: TGTGCCAGCAGTTACCTAGGGGAAGATACGCAGTATTTT
CDR3aa: CASSYLGEDTQYF
v_gene: TRBV6-6
len: 13
d_gene: NA
j_gene: TRBJ2-3
abundance: NA

CDR3nt: TGTGCCTGGAGTCCTGACAGGGATCGCGAGCAGTACTTC
CDR3aa: CAWSPDRDREQYF
v_gene: TRBV30
len: 13
d_gene: TRBD1
j_gene: TRBJ2-7
abundance: once

CDR3nt: TGTGCCAGCAGCTTAGAAGTCGCAGGGGGTATTGGAGAGACCCAGTACTTC
CDR3aa: CASSLEVAGGIGETQYF
v_gene: TRBV7-9
len: 17
d_gene: TRBD1
j_gene: TRBJ2-5
abundance: NA

CDR3nt: TGTGCCAGCAGCGTTCTAGCGGGAACGGGAACAGATACGCAGTATTTT
CDR3aa: CASSVLAGTGTDTQYF
v_gene: TRBV9
len: 16
d_gene: TRBD2
j_gene: TRBJ2-3
abundance: once

CDR3nt: TGTGCCAGCAGCCGTAAGGACACCTCCTACGAGCAGTACTTC
CDR3aa: CASSRKDTSYEQYF
v_gene: TRBV7-8
len: 14
d_gene: NA
j_gene: TRBJ2-7
abundance: NA

CDR3nt: TGTGCCAGCAGTGACCTGACCGGGACAGTAAATGAGCAGTTCTTC
CDR3aa: CASSDLTGTVNEQFF
v_gene: TRBV25-1
len: 15
d_gene: TRBD1
j_gene: TRBJ2-1
abundance: NA

CDR3nt: TGTGCCAGCAGCGATAGACTAGCGGGAGGCAATGAGCAGTTCTTC
CDR3aa: CASSDRLAGGNEQFF
v_gene: TRBV7-8
len: 15
d_gene: TRBD2
j_gene: TRBJ2-1
abundance: few

CDR3nt: TGTGCCAGCAGTGACGACAGAAATTCACCCCTCCACTTT
CDR3aa: CASSDDRNSPLHF
v_gene: TRBV6-4
len: 13
d_gene: NA
j_gene: TRBJ1-6
abundance: NA

CDR3nt: TGCGCCAGCAGCTCGACAGGCCAGGAAAACATTCAGTACTTC
CDR3aa: CASSSTGQENIQYF
v_gene: TRBV5-1
len: 14
d_gene: NA
j_gene: TRBJ2-4
abundance: NA

CDR3nt: TGTGCCAGTTCAGGACAGGAAGCTAACTATGGCTACACCTTC
CDR3aa: CASSGQEANYGYTF
v_gene: TRBV19
len: 14
d_gene: TRBD1
j_gene: TRBJ1-2
abundance: NA

CDR3nt: TGTGCCAGTAGTACCCAGGGCTATGGCTACACCTTC
CDR3aa: CASSTQGYGYTF
v_gene: TRBV19
len: 12
d_gene: NA
j_gene: TRBJ1-2
abundance: NA

CDR3nt: TGTGCCAGCTCCCCGCCCAGGGGACAGGGGGGCGACTACGAGCAGTACTTC
CDR3aa: CASSPPRGQGGDYEQYF
v_gene: TRBV18
len: 17
d_gene: TRBD1
j_gene: TRBJ2-7
abundance: NA

CDR3nt: TGTGCCAGCAGCTTGGGGACAGGGGCCTTGAATGAGCAGTTCTTC
CDR3aa: CASSLGTGALNEQFF
v_gene: TRBV5-4
len: 15
d_gene: TRBD1
j_gene: TRBJ2-1
abundance: NA

CDR3nt: TGTGCCAGCTCCCCGACGACAGGAGACACCGGGGAGCTGTTTTTT
CDR3aa: CASSPTTGDTGELFF
v_gene: TRBV18
len: 15
d_gene: NA
j_gene: TRBJ2-2
abundance: NA

CDR3nt: TGTGCCAGCAGTCGGGTGAACACTGAAGCTTTCTTT
CDR3aa: CASSRVNTEAFF
v_gene: TRBV25-1
len: 12
d_gene: NA
j_gene: TRBJ1-1
abundance: NA

CDR3nt: TGTGCCAGCAGCGAATTTTCGGCCGGGAGTGCAGATACGCAGTATTTT
CDR3aa: CASSEFSAGSADTQYF
v_gene: TRBV2
len: 16
d_gene: NA
j_gene: TRBJ2-3
abundance: few

CDR3nt: TGTGCCAGCGGACCTCCTTACCGGGACAGGGCTTGGCACACTGAAGCTTTCTTT
CDR3aa: CASGPPYRDRAWHTEAFF
v_gene: TRBV27
len: 18
d_gene: TRBD1
j_gene: TRBJ1-1
abundance: NA

CDR3nt: TGTGCCTGGAGTGGAATGGCGGGAGGGGCCAATGAGCAGTTCTTC
CDR3aa: CAWSGMAGGANEQFF
v_gene: TRBV30
len: 15
d_gene: TRBD2
j_gene: TRBJ2-1
abundance: NA

CDR3nt: TGTGCCAGCAGCCGGGGATCTAGCGGGACCTACAATGAGCAGTTCTTC
CDR3aa: CASSRGSSGTYNEQFF
v_gene: TRBV5-4
len: 16
d_gene: TRBD2
j_gene: TRBJ2-1
abundance: NA

CDR3nt: TGTGCCAGCAGTGAGCCAGGGCTGCCCCAGCATTTT
CDR3aa: CASSEPGLPQHF
v_gene: TRBV6-6
len: 12
d_gene: NA
j_gene: TRBJ1-5
abundance: once

CDR3nt: TGCGCCAGCAGCTTGGACAGGGCTGGAAACACCATATATTTT
CDR3aa: CASSLDRAGNTIYF
v_gene: TRBV5-1
len: 14
d_gene: NA
j_gene: TRBJ1-3
abundance: once

CDR3nt: TGCGCCAGCAGCTTACAACGGGTGAGCTCCTACAATGAGCAGTTCTTC
CDR3aa: CASSLQRVSSYNEQFF
v_gene: TRBV5-1
len: 16
d_gene: NA
j_gene: TRBJ2-1
abundance: NA

CDR3nt: TGTGCCAGCAGCCCCACGGGCCGGGGGACCTACGAGCAGTACTTC
CDR3aa: CASSPTGRGTYEQYF
v_gene: TRBV7-2
len: 15
d_gene: NA
j_gene: TRBJ2-7
abundance: NA

CDR3nt: TGCAGCGTTAGCCAGGCTCGTGAGCAGTTCTTC
CDR3aa: CSVSQAREQFF
v_gene: TRBV29-1
len: 11
d_gene: NA
j_gene: TRBJ2-1
abundance: once

CDR3nt: TGCGCCAGCAGCTTGTCCGGGACAGGGGTCGGAAACACCATATATTTT
CDR3aa: CASSLSGTGVGNTIYF
v_gene: TRBV5-1
len: 16
d_gene: TRBD1
j_gene: TRBJ1-3
abundance: NA

CDR3nt: TGTGCCAGCAGCCCATCGAGGGACAGGGACCCCTACGAGCAGTACTTC
CDR3aa: CASSPSRDRDPYEQYF
v_gene: TRBV7-8
len: 16
d_gene: TRBD1
j_gene: TRBJ2-7
abundance: few

CDR3nt: TGTGCCAGTAGCGTACAGGGGGCTACTAATGAAAAACTGTTTTTT
CDR3aa: CASSVQGATNEKLFF
v_gene: TRBV19
len: 15
d_gene: TRBD1
j_gene: TRBJ1-4
abundance: few

CDR3nt: TGTGCCTGGAGTTGGAGAGGACTAGCGGGAGGGGGCACCGGGGAGCTGTTTTTT
CDR3aa: CAWSWRGLAGGGTGELFF
v_gene: TRBV30
len: 18
d_gene: TRBD2
j_gene: TRBJ2-2
abundance: NA

CDR3nt: TGTGCCAGCAGTTCTACAGCTTCTCCTGGAAACACCATATATTTT
CDR3aa: CASSSTASPGNTIYF
v_gene: TRBV27
len: 15
d_gene: NA
j_gene: TRBJ1-3
abundance: NA

CDR3nt: TGTGCCAGCAGTGCGACAGGGGGCATGAACACTGAAGCTTTCTTT
CDR3aa: CASSATGGMNTEAFF
v_gene: TRBV28
len: 15
d_gene: TRBD1
j_gene: TRBJ1-1
abundance: NA

CDR3nt: TGTGCCAGCAGTTACTCTTCGGCGGGCCCAGTATACTTC
CDR3aa: CASSYSSAGPVYF
v_gene: TRBV6-5
len: 13
d_gene: NA
j_gene: TRBJ2-5
abundance: NA

CDR3nt: TGTGCCAGCAGCAAACTAGCGGGAGGCTCCTACAATGAGCAGTTCTTC
CDR3aa: CASSKLAGGSYNEQFF
v_gene: TRBV14
len: 16
d_gene: TRBD2
j_gene: TRBJ2-1
abundance: NA

CDR3nt: TGTGCCAGCAGTGAATTTATCAGCGAGCAGTACTTC
CDR3aa: CASSEFISEQYF
v_gene: TRBV25-1
len: 12
d_gene: NA
j_gene: TRBJ2-7
abundance: NA

CDR3nt: TGTGCCAGCAATGGCGGGAGGAACACCGGGGAGCTGTTTTTT
CDR3aa: CASNGGRNTGELFF
v_gene: TRBV27
len: 14
d_gene: TRBD2
j_gene: TRBJ2-2
abundance: NA

CDR3nt: TGCGCCAGCTTCGTCTCACCAGACAGGGATACCGAAGCTTTCTTT
CDR3aa: CASFVSPDRDTEAFF
v_gene: TRBV5-1
len: 15
d_gene: TRBD1
j_gene: TRBJ1-1
abundance: NA

CDR3nt: TGTGCCAGTAGGCCGGACAGAAACTATGGCTACACCTTC
CDR3aa: CASRPDRNYGYTF
v_gene: TRBV19
len: 13
d_gene: NA
j_gene: TRBJ1-2
abundance: NA

CDR3nt: TGCGCCAGCAGCCAAGGGGGGCTGTTAGCGGGACTGTCAGATACGCAGTATTTT
CDR3aa: CASSQGGLLAGLSDTQYF
v_gene: TRBV4-1
len: 18
d_gene: TRBD2
j_gene: TRBJ2-3
abundance: NA

CDR3nt: TGTGCCAGCAGCTTGGCCGGACAGGACAATGAGCAGTTCTTC
CDR3aa: CASSLAGQDNEQFF
v_gene: TRBV5-5
len: 14
d_gene: TRBD1
j_gene: TRBJ2-1
abundance: NA

CDR3nt: TGCGCCAGCAGCTTGGAGGGGACACTTAATAATCAGCCCCAGCATTTT
CDR3aa: CASSLEGTLNNQPQHF
v_gene: TRBV5-1
len: 16
d_gene: NA
j_gene: TRBJ1-5
abundance: NA

CDR3nt: TGCGCCAGCAGCCAAGTAGAGGGAGGGGAAAAACTGTTTTTT
CDR3aa: CASSQVEGGEKLFF
v_gene: TRBV4-1
len: 14
d_gene: NA
j_gene: TRBJ1-4
abundance: few

CDR3nt: TGTGCCAGCAGCTCGGCTTTAGCGGGAGGCCCGGAGCAGTTCTTC
CDR3aa: CASSSALAGGPEQFF
v_gene: TRBV13
len: 15
d_gene: TRBD2
j_gene: TRBJ2-1
abundance: NA